This T cell receptor (beta chain) was identified during a study of tumor-infiltrating lymphocytes in glioblastoma multiforme. Study observations and caveats: T cells were not sorted into functional subsets.

Multiple V-beta primers and a C-beta primer amplified TCRB from RNA. TCRdb independently ran MiXCR on the multiplex PCR reads; one entry per CDR3 protein. In the table there are 8,000 to 10,000 distinct CDR3 sequences, approximately 65% of which are singletons. V was shortened by 5 bases and J by 1 base, with 11 bases between the two germline ends. The CDR3 extends over 14 amino acids. About this clonotype itself: Its antigen remains unidentified.

The V gene is TRBV12-3 or TRBV12-4, the J gene TRBJ1-1; possible D gene TRBD1, 6 bases. This TCR was sampled from a male donor with glioblastoma. Source material: brain tumor tissue. CDR3 in amino acids: CASSEQGGNTEAFF. The DNA for the CDR3 is TGTGCCAGCAGTGAACAGGGAGGGAACACTGAAGCTTTCTTT.